Shown below are 27 T cell receptor beta chains from a single sample sequenced in a study of cytomegalovirus exposure and HLA in healthy donors. Use of 60 Vbeta and 13 Jbeta primers characterized the PCR. Some clones are missing from TCRdb's copy, which holds only in-frame ones; the method was immunoSEQ multiplex PCR. Of 100,000 to 140,000 clones listed, more than 70% are singletons. Specimen: PBMCs. These receptor sequences come from a young man in good health and CMV-seronegative.

V and J are TRBV7-9 and TRBJ2-3, with a tentative D call TRBD2 (5 bases). This CDR3 comprises 14 residues. Germline CDR1 and CDR2: SEHNR and FQNEAQ (reference sequence). Trimming took 5 bases from V and 8 from J, leaving 17 bases between them. CDR3 residues: CASSLDVLDGTQYF. In DNA, the CDR3 is TGTGCCAGCAGCCTAGACGTACTAGACGGTACGCAGTATTTT.

V and J are TRBV2 and TRBJ2-2, with D tentatively TRBD2 (5 bases). V shed 7 bases and J shed 6 bases, with 15 bases lying between them. CDR1 is SNHLY and CDR2 is FYNNEI in the germline V gene. The CDR3 length is 14 residues. Here the CDR3 DNA reads TGTGCCAGCAATGAGGGCCATGTTGCCGGGGAGCTGTTTTTT. Its protein product is CASNEGHVAGELFF.

The chain couples TRBV2 to TRBJ1-2, with TRBD1 matching over 7 bases. Germline loops: CDR1 SNHLY, CDR2 FYNNEI. The V segment lost 7 bases and the J segment 4 bases; nucleotides outside the gene matches: 9. This CDR3 is 14 amino acids long. The CDR3 sequence: CASIKGTVIYGYTF. The CDR3 DNA follows: TGTGCCAGCATAAAGGGGACAGTCATCTATGGCTACACCTTC.

Comment on this clone: The germline gene is not matched at one end of the junction; a read error may be the cause. The V call is TRBV7-9, the J call TRBJ2-1; 13 bases match TRBD2. The length of the CDR3 is 16 residues. In germline, CDR1 is SEHNR, CDR2 FQNEAQ (reference sequence). CDR3 amino acids: CSSSPWGLAGNNEQFF. CDR3 DNA: TGTTCCAGCAGCCCCTGGGGACTAGCGGGGAACAATGAGCAGTTCTTC. Drawing the rest from reference TRBV7-9 and TRBJ2-1, the complete variable domain is DTGVSQNPRHKITKRGQNVTFRCDPISEHNRLYWYRQTLGQGPEFLTYFQNEAQLEKSRLLSDRFSAERPKGSFSTLEIQRTEQGDSAMYLCSSSPWGLAGNNEQFFGPGTRLTVL.

This clone turned up a few times. The chain uses TRBV4-3 and TRBJ2-3; 11 positions agree with TRBD1. The germline V gene encodes CDR1 LGHNA and CDR2 YSLEER. Unmatched junction bases numbered 5, after V lost 0 bases and J lost 3 bases. The CDR3 consists of 17 residues. The CDR3 DNA reads as TGCGCCAGCAGCCAAGAGCGGACAGGGGGCTCGACAGATACGCAGTATTTT. It is translated as CASSQERTGGSTDTQYF.

The V and J genes are TRBV5-1 and TRBJ2-1, with 10 positions matching TRBD2. Germline V CDR1 and CDR2: SGHRS, YFSETQ. The trim removed 0 bases at V and 9 bases at J, leaving 3 bases unmatched. There are 14 residues in the CDR3. The CDR3: CASSLEVAGGEQFF. CDR3 DNA sequence: TGCGCCAGCAGCTTGGAGGTAGCGGGGGGTGAGCAGTTCTTC.

The V and J genes are TRBV6-5 and TRBJ2-7, with D perhaps matching TRBD2 (6 bases). Germline lookup yields CDR1 MNHEY and CDR2 SVGAGI. CDR3 size: 13 residues. V was cut by 4 bases and J by 4 bases, with 11 bases left in between. CDR3 amino acids: CASSFFGGYEQYF. The CDR3 nucleotides read TGTGCCAGCAGTTTTTTTGGGGGGTACGAGCAGTACTTC.

The chain combines TRBV7-3 with TRBJ1-1, with D uncertain. V was trimmed by 5 bases and J by 5 bases, leaving 21 bases between them. This CDR3 comprises 16 residues. Germline values: CDR1 SGHTA, CDR2 FQGTGA. The CDR3 DNA sequence: TGTGCCAGCAGCCACCTCTCCTTTACAACCCAGACTGAAGCTTTCTTT. This translates into CASSHLSFTTQTEAFF.

The rearrangement links TRBV9 to TRBJ2-2; no reliable D call. The CDR3 is made up of 14 amino acids. Trimming stripped 0 bases from V and 1 base from J, with 4 bases between. Germline V gives CDR1 SGDLS, CDR2 YYNGEE. The CDR3 DNA is TGTGCCAGCAGCGTAGGACAGAACACCGGGGAGCTGTTTTTT. As protein: CASSVGQNTGELFF.

This clone has only a few counts. V is TRBV5-6 and J is TRBJ1-1; D not resolved. The V gene's germline CDR1 is SGHDT and CDR2 YYEEEE. The length of the CDR3 is 15 residues. V was shortened by 4 bases and J by 4 bases, with 17 bases between the two germline ends. CDR3 sequence: CASSVNIPRATEAFF. CDR3 DNA: TGTGCCAGCAGCGTTAATATCCCGAGGGCCACTGAAGCTTTCTTT.

V is TRBV19 and J is TRBJ1-6, with D possibly TRBD1 on 5 matching bases. Germline values: CDR1 LNHDA, CDR2 SQIVND (reference sequence). Trimming removed 5 bases at V and 9 bases at J, with 14 bases between. The CDR3 is made up of 14 amino acids. Here the CDR3 reads CASSEGTRGSPLHF. The CDR3 coding sequence is TGTGCCAGTAGTGAAGGGACTCGGGGTTCACCCCTCCACTTT.

This sequence joins TRBV5-6 and TRBJ2-2; D may be TRBD2 (5 bases). Germline loops: CDR1 SGHDT, CDR2 YYEEEE. The CDR3 is 15 amino acids. The ends were cut back, 4 bases at V and 4 bases at J, with 14 bases in the middle. In nucleotides, the CDR3 is TGTGCCAGCAGCCCCGGGTCGAGGGTCACCGGGGAGCTGTTTTTT. It yields the protein CASSPGSRVTGELFF.

The chain uses TRBV28 and TRBJ2-7; 7 positions match TRBD2. CDR3 size: 11 residues. Germline CDR1 MDHEN, CDR2 SYDVKM. After removal of 3 bases from V and 9 bases from J, the junction contained 2 bases not matched to a gene. The CDR3 nucleotides are TGTGCCAGCAGTTTTGGGAGGGGGCAGTACTTC. It specifies CASSFGRGQYF.

The chain combines TRBV10-1 with TRBJ2-7; TRBD1 is a possible D gene (5 bases). Trimming left V 4 bases short and J 1 base short, with 8 bases between. This CDR3 has 13 residues. CDR1 WNHNN and CDR2 SYGVQD come from the germline V gene (reference sequence). The CDR3 sequence: CASSGPGSYEQYF. CDR3 sequence (DNA): TGCGCCAGCAGTGGGCCAGGGTCCTACGAGCAGTACTTC.

The V call is TRBV6-5, the J call TRBJ1-1, with unresolved D. The V gene lost 0 bases and the J gene lost 1 base, with 6 bases spanning the gap. In germline, CDR1 is MNHEY, CDR2 SVGAGI. CDR3 length: 14 residues. The CDR3 here is CASSYSSRNTEAFF. The DNA for the CDR3 is TGTGCCAGCAGTTACTCTAGCCGGAACACTGAAGCTTTCTTT.

V and J are TRBV7-3 and TRBJ2-1, with D possibly TRBD1 on 5 matching bases. The CDR3 length is 15 residues. Trimming took 2 bases from V and 0 from J, leaving 8 bases between them. Per germline, CDR1 SGHTA and CDR2 FQGTGA. The CDR3 nucleotides are TGTGCCAGCAGCTTACAGGGAAGCTCCTACAATGAGCAGTTCTTC. This sequence encodes CASSLQGSSYNEQFF. Full variable domain (outside the CDR3, taken from reference TRBV7-3 and TRBJ2-1): GAGVSQTPSNKVTEKGKYVELRCDPISGHTALYWYRQSLGQGPEFLIYFQGTGAADDSGLPNDRFFAVRPEGSVSTLKIQRTERGDSAVYLCASSLQGSSYNEQFFGPGTRLTVL.

This rearrangement joins TRBV6-5 to TRBJ2-5; no definite D call. Germline CDR1 MNHEY, CDR2 SVGAGI. This CDR3 has 13 amino acids. Trimming took off 2 bases at V and 2 bases at J, with 6 bases between the two ends. For the CDR3, the DNA is TGTGCCAGCAGTTACGCAGGACAAGAGACCCAGTACTTC. This encodes CASSYAGQETQYF.

This clone showed up just a few times. The chain carries TRBV5-1 and TRBJ2-3, with TRBD1 matching 9 bases. From germline, CDR1 is SGHRS and CDR2 YFSETQ. Losses at the gene ends were 0 bases for V and 4 bases for J; bases not matched to a gene: 0. This CDR3 region has 14 residues. CDR3 coding DNA: TGCGCCAGCAGCTTGGGACAGGGGGCAGATACGCAGTATTTT. It yields the protein CASSLGQGADTQYF.

The J gene is TRBJ2-3, the V gene TRBV4-2; 9 bases are a match to TRBD2. Germline assignment: CDR1 LGHNA and CDR2 YNFKEQ. This CDR3 contains 17 residues. Germline trimming cut 1 base from V and 0 bases from J; bases unmatched to any gene: 5. The CDR3 is CASSQGGGGISTDTQYF. In nucleotides, the CDR3 is TGTGCCAGCAGCCAAGGCGGGGGGGGGATTAGCACAGATACGCAGTATTTT.

The chain recombines TRBV7-2 with TRBJ2-3, with a possible D match to TRBD2 (6 bases). The CDR3 contains 15 residues. V was trimmed by 3 bases and J by 0 bases, leaving 10 bases between them. Germline values: CDR1 SGHTA, CDR2 FQGNSA. For the CDR3, the DNA is TGTGCCAGCAGCTTTCGGGGGAGTAGCACAGATACGCAGTATTTT. Amino acid sequence: CASSFRGSSTDTQYF.

This clone has more than one count but fewer than ten. The gene calls are TRBV4-2 and TRBJ1-3, with 7 bases matching TRBD1. The CDR3 has 13 residues. J lost 2 bases, V lost 10 bases, and 5 bases had no gene match. In germline, CDR1 is LGHNA, CDR2 YNFKEQ. The CDR3 loop is CATETGPGNTIYF. As DNA, the CDR3 is TGTGCCACCGAGACAGGGCCTGGAAACACCATATATTTT.

This rearrangement joins TRBV7-3 to TRBJ2-4, with a possible D match to TRBD2 (6 bases). V gave up 1 base and J gave up 8 bases, with 12 bases separating them. The CDR3 has 14 residues. Germline CDR1 SGHTA, CDR2 FQGTGA. For the CDR3, the DNA is TGTGCCAGCAGCTTAAATCTGGGAGGCGACATTCAGTACTTC. Protein product: CASSLNLGGDIQYF.

This clone was seen a handful of times. The chain combines TRBV6-5 with TRBJ1-1, with D perhaps matching TRBD1 (6 bases). Germline CDR1 and CDR2: MNHEY and SVGAGI. The CDR3 totals 16 residues. The V end was cut by 4 bases, the J end by 0 bases, with 15 bases between. The CDR3 DNA follows: TGTGCCAGCAGTTTCCTGACAGGCTCGATGAACACTGAAGCTTTCTTT. Translated: CASSFLTGSMNTEAFF.

This clone has only a few counts. The chain is built from TRBV19 and TRBJ2-7, with D possibly TRBD1 on 6 matching bases. V was clipped by 5 bases and J by 2 bases, with 16 bases between them. From germline, CDR1 is LNHDA and CDR2 SQIVND (reference sequence). The CDR3 extends over 15 amino acids. The CDR3 DNA reads TGTGCCAGTAGTCTCCACCGGGACACAACCTACGAGCAGTACTTC. This encodes CASSLHRDTTYEQYF.

The V call is TRBV10-3, the J call TRBJ1-2; D might be TRBD1 (5 bases). CDR1 is ENHRY, CDR2 SYGVKD, per germline. Trimming took 3 bases from V and 5 from J, leaving 13 bases between them. The CDR3 sequence is 14 residues long. The CDR3 here is CAISDGQGGYGYTF. CDR3 nucleotide sequence: TGTGCCATCAGTGACGGGCAGGGAGGGTATGGCTACACCTTC.

The CDR3 reads CASSQVQGYTEAFF. CDR3 bases: TGCGCCAGCAGCCAAGTCCAGGGGTACACTGAAGCTTTCTTT. The gene calls are TRBV4-3 and TRBJ1-1, with D maybe TRBD1 (6 bases). This CDR3 comprises 14 residues. In germline, CDR1 is LGHNA, CDR2 YSLEER. The ends were cut back, 1 base at V and 3 bases at J, with 9 bases in the middle.

The chain couples TRBV29-1 to TRBJ2-2, with 9 bases matching TRBD1. This CDR3 contains 16 residues. V was clipped by 0 bases and J by 5 bases; unmatched bases: 7. Germline values: CDR1 SQVTM, CDR2 ANQGSEA. CDR3 sequence: CSVEEGGTGRTGELFF. The CDR3 coding sequence is TGCAGCGTTGAAGAAGGGGGGACAGGGAGGACCGGGGAGCTGTTTTTT.